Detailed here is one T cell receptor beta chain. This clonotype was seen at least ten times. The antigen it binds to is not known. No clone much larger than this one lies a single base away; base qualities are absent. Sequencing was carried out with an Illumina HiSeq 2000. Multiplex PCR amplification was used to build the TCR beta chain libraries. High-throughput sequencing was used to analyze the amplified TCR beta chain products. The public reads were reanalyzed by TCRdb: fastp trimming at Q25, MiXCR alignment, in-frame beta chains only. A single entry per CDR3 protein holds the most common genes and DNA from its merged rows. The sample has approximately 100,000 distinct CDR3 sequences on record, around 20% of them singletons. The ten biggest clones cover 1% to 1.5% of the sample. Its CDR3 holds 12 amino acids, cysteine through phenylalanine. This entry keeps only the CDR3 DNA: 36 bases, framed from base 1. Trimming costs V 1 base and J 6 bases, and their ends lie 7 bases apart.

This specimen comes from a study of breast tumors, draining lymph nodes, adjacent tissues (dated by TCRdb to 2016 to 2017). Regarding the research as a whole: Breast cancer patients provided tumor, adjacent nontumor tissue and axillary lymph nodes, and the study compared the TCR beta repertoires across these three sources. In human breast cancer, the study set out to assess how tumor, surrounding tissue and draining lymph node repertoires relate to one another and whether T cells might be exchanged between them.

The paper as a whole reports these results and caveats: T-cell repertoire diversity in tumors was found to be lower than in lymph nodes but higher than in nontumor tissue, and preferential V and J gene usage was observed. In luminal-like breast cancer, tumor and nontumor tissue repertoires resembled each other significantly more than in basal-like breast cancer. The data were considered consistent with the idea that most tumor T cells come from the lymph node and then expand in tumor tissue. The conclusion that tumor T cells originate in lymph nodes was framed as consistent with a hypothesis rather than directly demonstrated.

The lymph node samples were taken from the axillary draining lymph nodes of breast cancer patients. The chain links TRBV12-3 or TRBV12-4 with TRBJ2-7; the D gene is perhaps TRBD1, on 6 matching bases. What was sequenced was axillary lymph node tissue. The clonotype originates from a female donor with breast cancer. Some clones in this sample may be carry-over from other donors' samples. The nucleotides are TGTGCCAGCAGTTTAGGGGGGCTCGAGCAGTACTTC. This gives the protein CASSLGGLEQYF.